A single sample is the source of the 8 T cell receptor beta chains below, sequenced in a study of CD8+CD57+ T cells in acquired aplastic anemia (dated 2018 in TCRdb). Sequencing relied on an Illumina HiSeq 2000. Genomic DNA was used as template for profiling of TCR beta VDJ combinations and CDR3 sequences. In-frame beta chains were kept once TCRdb had trimmed the public reads at Q25 with fastp and called clones with MiXCR. Each entry is one CDR3 protein sequence, shown with its most common DNA and genes. The sample contains roughly 180,000 distinct CDR3 sequences, approximately 49% of them found a single time. Clones ranked in the top ten supply approximately 2.9% of the sample. Material: sorted CD4+, CD8+, or CD8+CD57+ T cells (not recorded which) from PBMCs. The receptors stem from a human donor in good health.

This clonotype was detected many times. The gene calls are TRBV5-1 and TRBJ2-7; D call uncertain. The germline gives CDR1 SGHRS, CDR2 YFSETQ. V was clipped by 8 bases and J by 0 bases, with 21 bases between them. The CDR3 sequence is 16 residues long. CDR3 coding DNA: TGCGCCAGTTGGCCCCAACCGGGTTCCAGCTCCTACGAGCAGTACTTC. Amino acids: CASWPQPGSSSYEQYF.

This clonotype was observed at least ten times. The chain couples TRBV5-1 to TRBJ2-1; 8 nucleotides line up with TRBD2. V was clipped by 3 bases and J by 2 bases; unmatched bases: 10. Germline CDR1 is SGHRS and CDR2 is YFSETQ. The CDR3 length is 17 residues. The CDR3 region has the DNA TGCGCCAGCAGCTCGCTTGTCGGGAGGGCCCCCTACAATGAGCAGTTCTTC. Amino acids: CASSSLVGRAPYNEQFF. The full variable domain, with the rest looked up from reference TRBV5-1 and TRBJ2-1, is KAGVTQTPRYLIKTRGQQVTLSCSPISGHRSVSWYQQTPGQGLQFLFEYFSETQRNKGNFPGRFSGRQFSNSRSEMNVSTLELGDSALYLCASSSLVGRAPYNEQFFGPGTRLTVL.

In its sample, this clonotype was seen a few times. V usage is TRBV15 and J usage is TRBJ1-1; D uncertain. Trimming shortened V by 7 bases and J by 3 bases, and 18 bases separated the two germline ends. From germline, CDR1 is LNHNV and CDR2 YYDKDF (reference sequence). CDR3 length equals 15 residues. The CDR3 is CATNRDADSDTEAFF. The DNA of the CDR3 is TGTGCCACCAACCGAGACGCTGATTCGGACACTGAAGCTTTCTTT.

The CDR3 nucleotides are TGTGCCAGTAGTACTAGCGGGAATCAAGAGACCAATGAGCAGTTCTTC. It is translated as CASSTSGNQETNEQFF. The chain combines TRBV19 with TRBJ2-1, with 9 bases lining up with TRBD2. Per germline, CDR1 LNHDA and CDR2 SQIVND (reference sequence). The CDR3 consists of 16 residues. V gave up 4 bases and J gave up 6 bases; unmatched junction bases: 10.

In this sample, this clonotype turned up many times. The chain employs TRBV11-2 and TRBJ1-1; D is uncertain. The V gene's germline CDR1 is SGHAT and CDR2 FQNNGV. Trimming pared 6 bases from V and 7 bases from J, leaving 12 bases between. The CDR3 runs to 12 residues. CDR3 DNA sequence: TGTGCCAGCAGTCCAACCGTAGTTGAAGCTTTCTTT. Amino acid sequence: CASSPTVVEAFF.

The genes are TRBV19 and TRBJ2-5, with TRBD2 matching 7 bases. There are 16 residues in the CDR3. CDR1 LNHDA and CDR2 SQIVND come from the germline V gene (reference sequence). V was clipped by 5 bases and J by 4 bases; unmatched bases: 13. Here the CDR3 reads CASSSRASGNRETQYF. The CDR3 DNA reads TGTGCCAGTAGTTCCCGTGCGAGCGGGAACCGAGAGACCCAGTACTTC.

The chain joins TRBV2 to TRBJ2-7, with TRBD2 identical over 8 bases. The CDR3 runs to 13 residues. The J segment lost 3 bases and the V segment lost 6 bases, leaving 4 bases of the junction unmatched. Germline CDR1 and CDR2: SNHLY and FYNNEI. The CDR3 region is CASRLAESYEQYF. For the CDR3, the DNA is TGTGCCAGCAGACTAGCGGAAAGCTACGAGCAGTACTTC.

The rearrangement links TRBV29-1 to TRBJ1-2; no firm D call. Germline assignment: CDR1 SQVTM and CDR2 ANQGSEA. V lost 0 bases and J lost 5, with 4 bases in between. The CDR3 totals 11 residues. The CDR3 coding sequence is TGCAGCGTTGAAGAGGTTTATGGCTACACCTTC. Its translation: CSVEEVYGYTF.